Given below is one T cell receptor beta chain in context. Its antigen is unknown. The protocol was immunoSEQ multiplex PCR, while the TCRdb copy is restricted to in-frame clones and leaves out a portion. The sample lists 130,000 to 150,000 clones, roughly nine tenths occurring once. The sample belongs to a study of T cell responses to AZD1222 COVID-19 vaccine. Study-wide results and caveats: Increased Spike-specific TCR breadth and depth were observed after two AZD1222 doses.

The receptor's source is an adult in good health. The sample in question was peripheral blood, obtained on day 0 of AZD1222 vaccination.

The CDR3 nucleotides read TGTGCCAGCAGTTTAGCCCGGCTGGGCTACACCTTC. Encoded protein: CASSLARLGYTF. V gene TRBV12-3 or TRBV12-4 combines with J gene TRBJ1-2; D call uncertain. The V and J ends lost 0 bases and 8 bases respectively, with 7 bases between them. CDR3 length equals 12 residues.